The 15 T cell receptor beta chains below come from one sample, sequenced in a study of cytomegalovirus exposure and HLA in healthy donors. Produced via immunoSEQ multiplex PCR; TCRdb's table is partial and in-frame only. The data show roughly 200,000 clones, around 80% seen once. Material: PBMCs. The receptors originated from a woman in her 30s in good health and CMV-seronegative.

The chain recombines TRBV28 with TRBJ1-2; 7 positions agree with TRBD1. With 5 bases clipped from V and 6 bases from J, the junction kept 9 bases outside the gene matches. Germline CDR1 and CDR2: MDHEN and SYDVKM. CDR3 size: 14 residues. CDR3 nucleotides: TGTGCCAGCAGTCCTCCGACAGGGCGGGATGGCTACACCTTC. Amino acids: CASSPPTGRDGYTF.

The sample holds a few counts of this clone. The rearrangement joins TRBV5-5 to TRBJ2-1, with D possibly being TRBD1 (8 bases). The CDR3 extends over 15 amino acids. V gave up 9 bases and J gave up 5 bases, with 21 bases separating them. The germline gives CDR1 SGHKS, CDR2 YYEKEE (reference sequence). The CDR3 DNA follows: TGTGCCACCCAGGGGGCGGCGGGAGTAAACAATGAGCAGTTCTTC. It is translated as CATQGAAGVNNEQFF.

CDR3 sequence reads: CASRERSNEQFF. The CDR3 DNA reads TGTGCCAGCAGGGAGCGTAGCAATGAGCAGTTCTTC. V is TRBV5-4 and J is TRBJ2-1; D unclear. V lost 5 bases, J lost 6 bases, and 9 bases lay in between. Germline V gene sequence: CDR1 SGHNT, CDR2 YYREEE (reference sequence). CDR3 length equals 12 residues.

The chain employs TRBV7-9 and TRBJ1-2; 7 bases map to TRBD1. The germline gives CDR1 SEHNR, CDR2 FQNEAQ (reference sequence). This CDR3 spans 13 amino acids. Germline trimming cut 3 bases from V and 6 bases from J; bases unmatched to any gene: 4. The CDR3 region is CASSFLGGDGYTF. For the CDR3, the DNA is TGTGCCAGCAGCTTCCTAGGGGGCGATGGCTACACCTTC.

The chain couples TRBV6-1 to TRBJ2-2, with D possibly being TRBD2 (6 bases). CDR1 is MNHNS, CDR2 SASEGT, per germline. Trimming stripped 4 bases from V and 0 bases from J, with 9 bases between. The CDR3 is made up of 15 amino acids. The CDR3, as DNA: TGTGCCAGCAGTGGGGGACTCACGAACACCGGGGAGCTGTTTTTT. Residues: CASSGGLTNTGELFF.

The chain combines TRBV5-6 with TRBJ1-1, with 7 bases fitting TRBD1. Germline CDR1 SGHDT, CDR2 YYEEEE. CDR3 size: 17 residues. V lost 1 base and J lost 1; bases outside the gene matches: 10. CDR3 sequence reads: CASSLLDREPPNTEAFF. The CDR3 DNA sequence: TGTGCCAGCAGCTTGCTCGACAGGGAGCCCCCGAACACTGAAGCTTTCTTT. The whole variable domain, filled in from reference TRBV5-6 and TRBJ1-1, reads DAGVTQSPTHLIKTRGQQVTLRCSPKSGHDTVSWYQQALGQGPQFIFQYYEEEERQRGNFPDRFSGHQFPNYSSELNVNALLLGDSALYLCASSLLDREPPNTEAFFGQGTRLTVV.

CDR3 bases: TGTGCCAGCAGTACTCAAACAGGGCGTGAAAAACTGTTTTTT. It codes for CASSTQTGREKLFF. The chain uses TRBV27 and TRBJ1-4; D might be TRBD1 (6 bases). The germline V gene encodes CDR1 MNHEY and CDR2 SMNVEV (reference sequence). Between the trimmed V and J ends, which lost 5 bases and 7 bases, there was a span of 14 bases. CDR3 length: 14 amino acids.

This chain connects TRBV19 to TRBJ1-1; TRBD1 matches at 10 bases. The germline V gene has CDR1 LNHDA and CDR2 SQIVND (reference sequence). This CDR3 is 17 amino acids long. V trimming: 5 bases; J trimming: 1 base; junction bases outside the gene matches: 10. The CDR3 here is CASSHRDRGTRNTEAFF. The CDR3 DNA is TGTGCCAGTAGTCACCGGGACAGGGGCACGAGGAACACTGAAGCTTTCTTT.

This rearrangement joins TRBV6-1 to TRBJ2-6; D not certain. Looked up from germline, CDR1 is MNHNS and CDR2 is SASEGT. The V end lost 6 bases, the J end lost 0 bases, and 6 bases lay between the germline ends. This CDR3 is 14 amino acids long. The CDR3: CASRSSSGANVLTF. The CDR3, as DNA: TGTGCCAGCAGATCCAGCTCTGGGGCCAACGTCCTGACTTTC.

The chain combines TRBV29-1 with TRBJ2-1; 8 bases line up with TRBD2. The CDR3 has 13 residues. Germline loops: CDR1 SQVTM, CDR2 ANQGSEA. The junction had 7 bases not matched to a gene; V was cut back by 5 bases and J by 7 bases. The CDR3 sequence is CSVRGGARNEQFF. The CDR3 coding sequence is TGCAGCGTTCGGGGGGGGGCCCGGAATGAGCAGTTCTTC.

This chain connects TRBV7-9 to TRBJ2-7; 10 bases align to TRBD2. V lost 0 bases and J lost 5; bases outside the gene matches: 7. The V gene's germline CDR1 is SEHNR and CDR2 FQNEAQ (reference sequence). The CDR3 runs 16 residues. CDR3 DNA sequence: TGTGCCAGCAGCTTAGCGCCTAGCGGGGGAATTAACGAGCAGTACTTC. The encoded protein is CASSLAPSGGINEQYF.

The chain couples TRBV13 to TRBJ2-7, with D possibly TRBD2 on 6 matching bases. The CDR3 totals 14 residues. The V gene's germline CDR1 is PRHDT and CDR2 FYEKMQ (reference sequence). V lost 5 bases and J 2 bases, leaving 13 bases between the germline ends. The CDR3 DNA is TGTGCCAGCAGCCCTAGGGGAGGCCCCTACGAGCAGTACTTC. It codes for CASSPRGGPYEQYF.

This clone has just a few counts. V is TRBV5-1 and J is TRBJ1-5, with 7 bases that match TRBD1. Looked up from germline, CDR1 is SGHRS and CDR2 is YFSETQ. CDR3 length: 15 amino acids. Unmatched junction bases numbered 10, after V lost 5 bases and J lost 5 bases. CDR3 nucleotides: TGCGCCAGCAGTCAAGCCGGGACAGCGTATCAGCCCCAGCATTTT. Translating gives CASSQAGTAYQPQHF.

This clone was counted between two and nine times. In DNA form, the CDR3 reads TGTGCCAGCAGTCCCTGGACAGGGGATCACGGGGAGCTGTTTTTT. Residues: CASSPWTGDHGELFF. The gene calls are TRBV27 and TRBJ2-2; 9 nucleotides align to TRBD1. J gave up 7 bases and V 5 bases, and 8 bases lay outside the gene matches. The CDR3 runs 15 residues. Germline lookup yields CDR1 MNHEY and CDR2 SMNVEV (reference sequence).

This clone was recorded a few times. The rearrangement links TRBV5-1 to TRBJ2-7; D is unresolved. Germline assignment: CDR1 SGHRS and CDR2 YFSETQ. The V and J ends lost 1 base and 2 bases respectively, with 10 bases between them. This CDR3 has 14 amino acids. In nucleotides, the CDR3 is TGCGCCAGCAGCTTGAGCCAGGCTGCCTACGAGCAGTACTTC. It specifies CASSLSQAAYEQYF.